The 14 T cell receptor beta chains in this list originate from one sample, sequenced in a study of blood T cell repertoires in COVID-19. Assay used: immunoSEQ multiplex PCR; TCRdb lists only in-frame clones, some missing. This table has roughly 70,000 clones, approximately 90% appearing once. The specimen sequenced was peripheral blood. All receptors come from a man aged 65 to 79 with active COVID-19.

The rearrangement links TRBV28 to TRBJ2-7; 7 bases fit TRBD2. Germline CDR1 reads MDHEN; CDR2 reads SYDVKM. The J segment lost 6 bases and the V segment lost 7 bases, leaving 6 bases of the junction unmatched. CDR3 length: 12 amino acids. The CDR3 reads CASTMGGSEQYF. The CDR3 DNA sequence: TGTGCCAGCACCATGGGGGGGTCCGAGCAGTACTTC.

The rearrangement links TRBV15 to TRBJ2-7, with TRBD1 matching over 11 bases. This CDR3 has 16 amino acids. After removal of 1 base from V and 4 bases from J, the junction contained 6 bases not matched to a gene. CDR1 LNHNV and CDR2 YYDKDF come from the germline V gene (reference sequence). The CDR3 nucleotides read TGTGCCACCAGCAGAGCCCGGGGGACAGGGGGGTACGAGCAGTACTTC. Translation: CATSRARGTGGYEQYF. Full variable domain (rest looked up from reference TRBV15 and TRBJ2-7): DAMVIQNPRYQVTQFGKPVTLSCSQTLNHNVMYWYQQKSSQAPKLLFHYYDKDFNNEADTPDNFQSRRPNTSFCFLDIRSPGLGDTAMYLCATSRARGTGGYEQYFGPGTRLTVT.

This clone came up once. The rearrangement joins TRBV10-3 to TRBJ2-7; 13 nucleotides match TRBD2. The germline gives CDR1 ENHRY, CDR2 SYGVKD. V lost 3 bases, J lost 0 bases, and 5 bases stayed unmatched. The CDR3 loop spans 17 amino acids. The CDR3 region is CAISDGLAGAGSYEQYF. CDR3 DNA: TGTGCCATCAGTGACGGACTAGCGGGAGCGGGCTCCTACGAGCAGTACTTC.

The V gene is TRBV7-2, the J gene TRBJ2-5; 8 bases are a match to TRBD2. V gave up 5 bases and J gave up 7 bases; unmatched junction bases: 12. Germline assignment: CDR1 SGHTA and CDR2 FQGNSA. This CDR3 contains 15 residues. The CDR3 reads CASSPRRAGVGTQYF. DNA for the CDR3: TGTGCCAGCAGCCCACGTAGAGCGGGAGTTGGGACCCAGTACTTC.

V usage is TRBV5-6 and J usage is TRBJ1-2; D gene ambiguous. This CDR3 spans 16 amino acids. In germline, CDR1 is SGHDT, CDR2 YYEEEE. The V and J ends lost 0 bases and 5 bases respectively, with 17 bases between them. CDR3 loop: CASSLGPLRDPYGYTF. The CDR3 DNA reads TGTGCCAGCAGCTTGGGCCCCCTGAGGGATCCGTATGGCTACACCTTC. Variable domain in full (rest from reference TRBV5-6 and TRBJ1-2): DAGVTQSPTHLIKTRGQQVTLRCSPKSGHDTVSWYQQALGQGPQFIFQYYEEEERQRGNFPDRFSGHQFPNYSSELNVNALLLGDSALYLCASSLGPLRDPYGYTFGSGTRLTVV.

This clone appeared a few times. The V and J genes are TRBV21-1 and TRBJ1-4. TRBV21-1 is a listed pseudogene. This CDR3 contains 15 residues. CDR3 nucleotide sequence: TGTGCCAGCAGCAAACCGAGTACCACTAATGAAAAACTGTTTTTT. Residues: CASSKPSTTNEKLFF.

The chain combines TRBV5-5 with TRBJ1-4, with D perhaps matching TRBD1 (6 bases). Trimming removed 2 bases at V and 4 bases at J, with 12 bases between. Germline CDR1 reads SGHKS; CDR2 reads YYEKEE (reference sequence). This CDR3 has 15 amino acids. CDR3 sequence reads: CASSFGGRVNEKLFF. The CDR3 DNA follows: TGTGCCAGCAGCTTTGGGGGCCGCGTTAATGAAAAACTGTTTTTT. Full variable domain (rest looked up from reference TRBV5-5 and TRBJ1-4): DAGVTQSPTHLIKTRGQQVTLRCSPISGHKSVSWYQQVLGQGPQFIFQYYEKEERGRGNFPDRFSARQFPNYSSELNVNALLLGDSALYLCASSFGGRVNEKLFFGSGTQLSVL.

This clone was recorded only once. The chain couples TRBV27 to TRBJ2-3; TRBD1 matches at 7 bases. CDR1 is MNHEY, CDR2 SMNVEV, per germline (reference sequence). The CDR3 sequence is 15 residues long. Trimming took 6 bases from V and 3 from J; bases not matched to a gene: 9. CDR3 residues: CASRPWAGGTDTQYF. The DNA of the CDR3 is TGTGCCAGCAGGCCCTGGGCAGGGGGTACAGATACGCAGTATTTT.

The V and J genes are TRBV6-2 or TRBV6-3 and TRBJ2-3; D not resolved. Germline V gene data show CDR1 as MNHEY and CDR2 as SVGEGT. The CDR3 contains 18 residues. The V and J ends lost 6 bases and 4 bases respectively, with 26 bases between them. The CDR3 loop reads CASSHPRDLPSVADTQYF. CDR3 nucleotide sequence: TGTGCCAGCAGCCACCCCCGAGATCTCCCATCTGTTGCAGATACGCAGTATTTT.

V gene TRBV5-4 combines with J gene TRBJ2-7, with a possible D match to TRBD1 (6 bases). This CDR3 contains 14 residues. V dropped 4 bases and J dropped 1 base, with 12 bases sitting between them. In germline, CDR1 is SGHNT, CDR2 YYREEE (reference sequence). The CDR3 spells CASSQDSRSYEQYF. CDR3 bases: TGTGCCAGCAGCCAGGACAGCCGTTCCTACGAGCAGTACTTC. The whole variable domain, remainder taken from reference TRBV5-4 and TRBJ2-7, is ETGVTQSPTHLIKTRGQQVTLRCSSQSGHNTVSWYQQALGQGPQFIFQYYREEENGRGNFPPRFSGLQFPNYSSELNVNALELDDSALYLCASSQDSRSYEQYFGPGTRLTVT.

CDR3 amino acids: CASSQRLTGVGEQYF. The CDR3 nucleotides read TGTGCCAGCAGCCAACGGCTAACAGGGGTCGGCGAGCAGTACTTC. V is TRBV14 and J is TRBJ2-7; 7 bases match TRBD1. The CDR3 covers 15 residues. CDR1 SGHDN and CDR2 FVKESK come from the germline V gene. J gave up 6 bases and V 2 bases, and 10 bases lay outside the gene matches.

The chain couples TRBV27 to TRBJ2-5, with TRBD2 matching over 8 bases. This CDR3 is 15 amino acids long. Germline loops: CDR1 MNHEY, CDR2 SMNVEV (reference sequence). The V gene end was trimmed by 3 bases and the J gene end by 2 bases; junction bases not matched to a gene: 5. The CDR3 protein is CASSLLAGWQETQYF. CDR3 bases: TGTGCCAGCAGTTTGCTAGCGGGTTGGCAAGAGACCCAGTACTTC.

This clone was seen a few times. The chain couples TRBV10-3 to TRBJ2-5; TRBD2 agrees at 8 bases. Germline loops: CDR1 ENHRY, CDR2 SYGVKD. The CDR3 length is 13 residues. The V and J ends lost 5 bases and 5 bases, in that order; junction bases with no gene match: 4. This CDR3 reads CAISYSGGETQYF. The CDR3 DNA sequence: TGTGCCATCAGTTACTCGGGGGGGGAGACCCAGTACTTC.

The chain employs TRBV19 and TRBJ1-5; a possible D gene is TRBD1 (5 bases). The V gene's germline CDR1 is LNHDA and CDR2 SQIVND (reference sequence). The CDR3 is made up of 14 amino acids. Trimming cost V 9 bases and J 3 bases, with 15 bases left between them. The CDR3 sequence: CASLDRGYNQPQHF. CDR3 in DNA: TGTGCCAGCCTAGACAGAGGATACAATCAGCCCCAGCATTTT.